One and the same sample provided the 28 T cell receptor beta chains below, sequenced in a study of CD8 T cells in ankylosing spondylitis. Study conclusions and caveats: About 8 highly homologous variants made up a TCR beta motif that seemed to typify ankylosing spondylitis blood.

Via MiXCR, TCRdb re-called the 5' RACE reads, giving one row per CDR3 protein. This table holds about 800,000 distinct CDR3 sequences, about 12% found once. The antigens for these receptors are not known. The specimen was blood, either unsorted or a sorted T cell fraction (not recorded which). The source of these receptors is a male donor with ankylosing spondylitis.

V and J are TRBV7-3 and TRBJ2-5, with 7 bases matching TRBD2. The ends lost 0 bases at V and 5 bases at J; junction bases unmatched: 3. This CDR3 has 14 amino acids. Germline V gene data show CDR1 as SGHTA and CDR2 as FQGTGA. The CDR3 is CASSLTAGGETQYF. The DNA of the CDR3 is TGTGCCAGCAGCTTAACGGCCGGGGGGGAGACCCAGTACTTC.

Comment on this clonotype: At one of its ends the junction is not consistent with the germline gene, which may arise from a read error. The CDR3 spells CSARDHSGSSYNEQFF. The CDR3 DNA follows: TGCAGTGCGAGAGACCATAGCGGGAGCTCCTACAATGAGCAGTTCTTC. The chain recombines TRBV20-1 with TRBJ2-1; 9 bases match TRBD2. CDR1 and CDR2 (germline): DFQATT, SNEGSKA (reference sequence). This CDR3 is 16 amino acids long.

This clonotype was counted a few times. This rearrangement joins TRBV10-1 to TRBJ2-6; no reliable D call. CDR3 length: 15 amino acids. The V and J ends lost 4 bases and 0 bases respectively, with 7 bases between them. CDR1 is WNHNN and CDR2 is SYGVQD in the germline V gene (reference sequence). CDR3 sequence: CASSGRISGANVLTF. The CDR3 DNA follows: TGCGCCAGCAGTGGGCGGATCTCTGGGGCCAACGTCCTGACTTTC.

There are a few counts of this clonotype. This chain connects TRBV5-1 to TRBJ2-2, with D hard to call. This CDR3 is 15 amino acids long. Looked up from germline, CDR1 is SGHRS and CDR2 is YFSETQ. V lost 1 base, J lost 4 bases, and 11 bases lay in between. The CDR3 sequence is CASSLPDSGTGELFF. CDR3 DNA sequence: TGCGCCAGCAGCTTGCCCGACTCAGGCACCGGGGAGCTGTTTTTT.

The chain joins TRBV5-4 to TRBJ2-5; D might be TRBD2 (6 bases). V was clipped by 6 bases and J by 5 bases, with 14 bases between them. The germline gives CDR1 SGHNT, CDR2 YYREEE (reference sequence). CDR3 length equals 13 residues. CDR3 region: CASKEGTVETQYF. For the CDR3, the DNA is TGTGCCAGCAAGGAGGGGACGGTGGAGACCCAGTACTTC.

This clonotype was seen only once. A much more abundant neighbour one base away suggests this may be a read error. This chain connects TRBV20-1 to TRBJ2-7; D might be TRBD1 or TRBD2, each matching 6 bases. Germline-derived CDR1 and CDR2 are DFQATT and SNEGSKA (reference sequence). The length of the CDR3 is 13 residues. The CDR3 sequence: CSGGASVSYGQYF. The CDR3 DNA sequence: TGCAGTGGGGGGGCTAGCGTCTCCTACGGGCAGTACTTC.

This clonotype was recorded a few times. This chain uses TRBV7-2 with TRBJ1-1; 7 bases are shared with TRBD1. V was pared by 5 bases and J by 5 bases, with 8 bases of the junction left unmatched. The CDR3 consists of 14 residues. The germline V gene has CDR1 SGHTA and CDR2 FQGNSA. CDR3 amino acids: CASSPSTGRTEAFF. The CDR3 nucleotides are TGTGCCAGCAGCCCGTCGACAGGGAGGACTGAAGCTTTCTTT.

Only a few counts were recorded for this clonotype. This chain's CDR3 is CAWRRDRSGNTIYF. CDR3 in DNA: TGTGCCTGGAGAAGGGACAGGTCTGGAAACACCATATATTTT. The rearrangement links TRBV30 to TRBJ1-3, with 8 bases fitting TRBD1. The germline V gene has CDR1 GTSNPN and CDR2 SVGIG (reference sequence). This CDR3 is 14 amino acids long. V lost 3 bases to trimming and J lost 1 base; unmatched junction nucleotides: 2. Full variable domain (remainder filled in from reference TRBV30 and TRBJ1-3): SQTIHQWPATLVQPVGSPLSLECTVEGTSNPNLYWYRQAAGRGLQLLFYSVGIGQISSEVPQNLSASRPQDRQFILSSKKLLLSDSGFYLCAWRRDRSGNTIYFGEGSWLTVV.

This clonotype was seen a few times. The V gene is TRBV10-3, the J gene TRBJ2-7; 9 bases map to TRBD2. The V gene end was trimmed by 2 bases and the J gene end by 0 bases; junction bases not matched to a gene: 5. The CDR3 is 16 amino acids. Per germline, CDR1 ENHRY and CDR2 SYGVKD. The CDR3 protein is CAISERTSADSYEQYF. The CDR3 nucleotides read TGTGCCATCAGTGAGAGGACTAGCGCTGACTCCTACGAGCAGTACTTC.

The V call is TRBV7-2, the J call TRBJ1-6; D call uncertain. Trimming took 2 bases from V and 7 from J, leaving 9 bases between them. The CDR3 is made up of 14 amino acids. Germline V lookup: CDR1 SGHTA, CDR2 FQGNSA. As DNA, the CDR3 is TGTGCCAGCAGCTTACGTCCCCAAAATTCACCCCTCCACTTT. Amino acid sequence: CASSLRPQNSPLHF.

This clonotype was detected ten times or more. CDR3 protein: CSASKKTQYF. The DNA of the CDR3 is TGCAGTGCTAGTAAGAAGACCCAGTACTTC. The chain employs TRBV20-1 and TRBJ2-5, with no clear D. The CDR3 is made up of 10 amino acids. Deletions cut 3 bases from V and 6 bases from J, with 5 bases between. Germline CDR1 and CDR2: DFQATT and SNEGSKA (reference sequence).

This clonotype occurred many times. The rearrangement joins TRBV7-8 to TRBJ2-3; no clear D. This CDR3 comprises 13 residues. The V end was cut by 4 bases, the J end by 6 bases, with 11 bases between. Germline V CDR1 and CDR2: SGHVS, FQNEAQ. In DNA, the CDR3 is TGTGCCAGCAGCTCAGACCGGTGGGATACGCAGTATTTT. Protein product: CASSSDRWDTQYF.

This clonotype came up many times. V gene TRBV29-1 combines with J gene TRBJ2-3, with TRBD1 matching 8 bases. The V gene's germline CDR1 is SQVTM and CDR2 ANQGSEA. CDR3 length: 13 amino acids. J gave up 3 bases and V 5 bases, and 4 bases lay outside the gene matches. The CDR3 here is CSVKTGVTDTQYF. The CDR3 nucleotides read TGCAGCGTTAAGACAGGGGTGACAGATACGCAGTATTTT.

This clonotype was counted only a few times. The rearrangement links TRBV4-2 to TRBJ2-3; the D is unclear. The CDR3 has 15 residues. V lost 0 bases, J lost 2 bases, and 9 bases lay in between. Germline V gene data show CDR1 as LGHNA and CDR2 as YNFKEQ. The CDR3 DNA follows: TGTGCCAGCAGCCAAGACTCCCGAATCACAGATACGCAGTATTTT. It specifies CASSQDSRITDTQYF.

This sequence joins TRBV12-3 or TRBV12-4 and TRBJ1-3; D unresolved. There are 13 residues in the CDR3. CDR3 bases: TGTGCATGCGGCAAGTTCTCTGGAAACACCATATATTTT. Residues: CACGKFSGNTIYF.

The chain couples TRBV18 to TRBJ2-1; D is unresolved. This CDR3 comprises 16 residues. With 4 bases removed from V and 2 bases from J, the gap between germline ends came to 15 bases. Germline assignment: CDR1 KGHSH and CDR2 LQKENI. The CDR3 protein is CASSLRTATAYNEQFF. The CDR3 nucleotides are TGTGCCAGCTCACTCAGGACGGCTACGGCCTACAATGAGCAGTTCTTC.

This chain uses TRBV7-2 with TRBJ1-1, with 7 bases matching TRBD1. The CDR3 is 14 residues long. The V segment lost 5 bases and the J segment 5 bases; nucleotides outside the gene matches: 8. The germline CDR1 and CDR2 sequences are SGHTA and FQGNSA. The CDR3, as DNA: TGTGCCAGCAGCCAGAACAGGGGTTTGACTGAAGCTTTCTTT. This sequence encodes CASSQNRGLTEAFF. Full variable domain (outside the CDR3, taken from reference TRBV7-2 and TRBJ1-1): GAGVSQSPSNKVTEKGKDVELRCDPISGHTALYWYRQSLGQGLEFLIYFQGNSAPDKSGLPSDRFSAERTGGSVSTLTIQRTQQEDSAVYLCASSQNRGLTEAFFGQGTRLTVV.

The CDR3, as DNA: TGTGCCAGCACCTTTGGACTAGCGGGGACCAATGAGCAGTTCTTC. This encodes CASTFGLAGTNEQFF. V usage is TRBV7-2 and J usage is TRBJ2-1; TRBD2 matches 12 bases. Germline CDR1 is SGHTA and CDR2 is FQGNSA. The V segment lost 7 bases and the J segment 6 bases; nucleotides outside the gene matches: 7. This CDR3 is 15 amino acids long.

This clonotype was seen many times. The J gene is TRBJ2-7, the V gene TRBV29-1; D remains unclear. V lost 3 bases and J 0 bases, leaving 6 bases between the germline ends. The CDR3 length is 12 residues. The germline V gene has CDR1 SQVTM and CDR2 ANQGSEA. This CDR3 is CSVDVASYEQYF. In nucleotides, the CDR3 is TGCAGCGTTGATGTCGCCTCCTACGAGCAGTACTTC.

The table lists this clonotype with a few counts. V usage is TRBV7-9 and J usage is TRBJ1-2; D is unresolved. Between the trimmed V and J ends, which lost 5 bases and 7 bases, there was a span of 23 bases. This CDR3 is 16 amino acids long. Per the germline V gene, CDR1 is SEHNR and CDR2 is FQNEAQ (reference sequence). Here the CDR3 reads CASSPSAAASTVGYTF. The CDR3 DNA sequence: TGTGCCAGCAGCCCGAGTGCGGCAGCCTCTACCGTTGGCTACACCTTC.

This clonotype was found many times. The rearrangement links TRBV5-1 to TRBJ1-1, with 7 nucleotides matching TRBD1. Germline V CDR1 and CDR2: SGHRS, YFSETQ. V lost 2 bases, J lost 1 base, and 2 bases stayed unmatched. This CDR3 is 14 amino acids long. CDR3 in amino acids: CASSFNRGNTEAFF. In DNA form, the CDR3 reads TGCGCCAGCAGCTTTAACAGGGGGAACACTGAAGCTTTCTTT.

This clonotype appeared many times. V and J are TRBV20-1 and TRBJ1-2; D not resolved. The CDR3 extends over 12 amino acids. The germline V gene encodes CDR1 DFQATT and CDR2 SNEGSKA (reference sequence). V was shortened by 0 bases and J by 4 bases, with 6 bases between the two germline ends. The CDR3 region has the DNA TGCAGTGCTAGAGATAACCTCTATGGCTACACCTTC. Protein: CSARDNLYGYTF.

The chain is built from TRBV20-1 and TRBJ1-2, with 10 bases identical to TRBD1. The J segment lost 10 bases and the V segment lost 4 bases, leaving 12 bases of the junction unmatched. There are 14 residues in the CDR3. Germline V CDR1 and CDR2: DFQATT, SNEGSKA (reference sequence). CDR3 sequence: CSAKRPGQGSLYTF. CDR3 DNA sequence: TGCAGTGCTAAAAGACCGGGACAGGGGTCACTCTACACCTTC.

This clonotype was detected a few times. The chain combines TRBV4-1 with TRBJ2-1; TRBD2 agrees at 10 bases. This CDR3 spans 18 amino acids. Germline CDR1 and CDR2: MGHRA and YSYEKL. J gave up 0 bases and V 1 base, and 6 bases lay outside the gene matches. In nucleotides, the CDR3 is TGCGCCAGCAGCCAAGGGTCATCTAGCGGGAGCTCCTACAATGAGCAGTTCTTC. As protein: CASSQGSSSGSSYNEQFF.

This clonotype was seen more than once but under ten times. The chain has TRBV20-1 and TRBJ2-7; D is perhaps TRBD1 or TRBD2 (6 bases each). V was shortened by 3 bases and J by 2 bases, with 17 bases between the two germline ends. The CDR3 is 15 amino acids. Per the germline V gene, CDR1 is DFQATT and CDR2 is SNEGSKA (reference sequence). DNA of the CDR3: TGCAGTGCTAGGGGGAAGGAGGGGGTAACCTACGAGCAGTACTTC. Amino acid sequence: CSARGKEGVTYEQYF.

The rearrangement links TRBV12-3 or TRBV12-4 to TRBJ1-6; unclear D gene. CDR3 size: 13 residues. V dropped 2 bases and J dropped 7 bases, with 6 bases sitting between them. The CDR3 DNA is TGTGCCAGCAGTTTAATTACCAATTCACCCCTCCACTTT. Its translation is CASSLITNSPLHF.

This chain connects TRBV4-3 to TRBJ1-2, with 7 bases that match TRBD1. This CDR3 comprises 15 residues. The V gene's germline CDR1 is LGHNA and CDR2 YSLEER. V lost 4 bases and J lost 2; bases outside the gene matches: 7. CDR3 sequence reads: CASSPATGRNYGYTF. For the CDR3, the DNA is TGCGCCAGCAGCCCGGCGACAGGGAGGAACTATGGCTACACCTTC.

The table lists this clonotype with a few counts. This chain uses TRBV10-3 with TRBJ1-5; D not certain. V was cut by 4 bases and J by 5 bases, with 6 bases left in between. The CDR3 covers 12 residues. The germline V gene encodes CDR1 ENHRY and CDR2 SYGVKD. The CDR3 region has the DNA TGTGCCATCAGTGCGACCGATCAGCCCCAGCATTTT. Translating gives CAISATDQPQHF.